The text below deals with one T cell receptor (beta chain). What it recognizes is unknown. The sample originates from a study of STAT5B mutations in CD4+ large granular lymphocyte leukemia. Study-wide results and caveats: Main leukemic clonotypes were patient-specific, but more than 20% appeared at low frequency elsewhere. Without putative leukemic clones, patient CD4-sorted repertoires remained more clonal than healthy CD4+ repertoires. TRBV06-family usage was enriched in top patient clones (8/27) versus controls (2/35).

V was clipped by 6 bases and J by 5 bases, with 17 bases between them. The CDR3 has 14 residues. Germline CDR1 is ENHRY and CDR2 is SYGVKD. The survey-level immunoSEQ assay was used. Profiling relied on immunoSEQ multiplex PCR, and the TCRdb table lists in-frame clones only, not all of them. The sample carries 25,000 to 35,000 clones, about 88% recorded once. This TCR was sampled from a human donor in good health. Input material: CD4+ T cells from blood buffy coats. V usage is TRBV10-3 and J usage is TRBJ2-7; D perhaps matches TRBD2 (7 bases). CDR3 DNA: TGTGCCATCAGCCCCCAGCGGGACATGGACGAGCAGTACTTC. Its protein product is CAISPQRDMDEQYF.